A selection of T cell receptor beta chains follows, all from one sample in a study of blood T cell repertoires in COVID-19. TCRdb keeps only in-frame clones here, not all; method: immunoSEQ multiplex PCR. The sample holds under 250,000 clones; 82% are singletons and the top ten take 4.7%. Material: peripheral blood. The receptors derive from a woman in her sixties or seventies with acute or convalescent COVID-19. Each CDR3 is given with its conserved first and last residue. Fields, in order: D gene, clone size, J gene, V gene, CDR3 DNA, CDR3 protein. A D gene is named only where the DNA matches it firmly. Not all rows give a size; the values are once, few, many and, for expanded clones, a class.

.,.,TRBJ1-6,TRBV9,TGTGCCAGCAGCTCCTCCCGGGCAGGGGACTCACCCCTCCACTTT,CASSSSRAGDSPLHF
.,many,TRBJ1-5,TRBV30,TGTGCCTGGAGTGTACATCGCAATCAGCCCCAGCATTTT,CAWSVHRNQPQHF
.,.,TRBJ1-6,TRBV11-2,TGTGCCAGCAGCTTACAGGGGTTTGTTGGTTCACCCCTCCACTTT,CASSLQGFVGSPLHF
.,.,TRBJ2-1,TRBV4-3,TGCGCCAGCAGCCATGAAGTAGCTTTTTCGGGCAATGAGCAGTTCTTC,CASSHEVAFSGNEQFF
.,.,TRBJ1-1,TRBV6-5,TGTGCCAGCGGGGCGACACCGAACACTGAAGCTTTCTTT,CASGATPNTEAFF
.,.,TRBJ1-3,TRBV19,TGTGCCAGTAGTATTATTGGAAACACCATATATTTT,CASSIIGNTIYF
TRBD1,.,TRBJ2-7,TRBV6-5,TGTGCCAGCAGTTATCCGACAGGGGGGGTCTACGAGCAGTACTTC,CASSYPTGGVYEQYF
.,.,TRBJ2-3,TRBV18,TGTGCCAGCTCACCGGCGCAGACCTCCAGGAGCACAGATACGCAGTATTTT,CASSPAQTSRSTDTQYF
.,.,TRBJ2-3,TRBV12-1,.,CASSFAGGIRTDTQYF
.,.,TRBJ2-5,TRBV2,TGTGCCAGCAGTGAAGCCGGGGAGACCCAGTACTTC,CASSEAGETQYF
TRBD1,.,TRBJ1-4,TRBV24-1,TGTGCCACCAGTGACCCGGGACAGGGGGCGACTAATGAAAAACTGTTTTTT,CATSDPGQGATNEKLFF
TRBD1,.,TRBJ2-2,TRBV10-2,TGCGCCAGCATCCTGGACAGGGGAGGTGGCGGGGAGCTGTTTTTT,CASILDRGGGGELFF
TRBD1,.,TRBJ1-1,TRBV7-2,TGTGCCAGCCGATACAGGGGGACCACTGAAGCTTTCTTT,CASRYRGTTEAFF
.,.,TRBJ1-1,TRBV4-3,TGCGCCAGCAGGGGGCTCGGCACTGAAGCTTTCTTT,CASRGLGTEAFF
.,.,TRBJ1-5,TRBV7-2,TGTGCCAGCACCTGGAGTTTCAATCAGCCCCAGCATTTT,CASTWSFNQPQHF
.,.,TRBJ2-7,TRBV9,TGTGCCAGCAGCGTAGGGAGTGTGGCGGGAGAGCAGTACTTC,CASSVGSVAGEQYF
TRBD1,.,TRBJ2-1,TRBV7-2,TGTGCCAGCAGCCCTTTTCGGGACAGGGTCAATGAGCAGTTCTTC,CASSPFRDRVNEQFF
.,.,TRBJ1-5,TRBV28,TGTGCCAGCAGTTTAAGCGGGCGTTTACTTGGGGGGACCGAGAGGAGGCGGCATTTT,CASSLSGRLLGGTERRRHF
.,.,TRBJ1-1,TRBV7-9,TGTGCCAGCAGCTATCCAGGAGGGGATAACACTGAAGCTTTCTTT,CASSYPGGDNTEAFF
.,once,TRBJ1-2,TRBV2,TGTGCCAGCAGTGGGGGGCGAGTCTATGGCTACACCTTC,CASSGGRVYGYTF
.,.,TRBJ1-5,TRBV12-3/TRBV12-4,TGTGCCAGCAGTGTAACAGGTAATCAGCCCCAGCATTTT,CASSVTGNQPQHF
.,.,TRBJ1-5,TRBV5-8,TGTGCCAGCAGCTCGGGACTGGGTCGCAATCAGCCCCAGCATTTT,CASSSGLGRNQPQHF
TRBD1,.,TRBJ1-5,TRBV19,TGTGCCAGTAGTACTGCGACAGGGTGGACTTTGGGCAATCAGCCCCAGCATTTT,CASSTATGWTLGNQPQHF
.,.,TRBJ2-5,TRBV6-5,TGTGCCAGCGTCCCGGCGGGGTGGGAGACCCAGTACTTC,CASVPAGWETQYF
.,.,TRBJ2-2,TRBV10-1,TGCGCCAGCAGTGGACAGACCACCGGGGAGCTGTTTTTT,CASSGQTTGELFF
.,.,TRBJ2-3,TRBV12-3/TRBV12-4,TGTGCCAGCAGTTTACCCAGTCTTTCGCAGTATTTT,CASSLPSLSQYF
TRBD1,.,TRBJ1-1,TRBV28,TGTGCCAGCAGCCCGGGACAGGGGAACACTGAAGCTTTCTTT,CASSPGQGNTEAFF
TRBD2,.,TRBJ2-1,TRBV28,TGTGCCAGCGTAGGTGGTAGCGGGGGGGCTAGGAGAGAGCAGTTCTTC,CASVGGSGGARREQFF
TRBD2,.,TRBJ2-3,TRBV28,TGTGCCAGCAGAAGGGGACTAGCGGGCACAGATACGCAGTATTTT,CASRRGLAGTDTQYF
TRBD2,.,TRBJ2-1,TRBV7-7,TGTGCCAGCAGCCCGACTCTAGCGGGGGGCCCCAAGAATGAGCAGTTCTTC,CASSPTLAGGPKNEQFF
.,.,TRBJ2-7,TRBV24-1,TGTGCCACCAGTGCTCCAGGGAACTACGAGCAGTACTTC,CATSAPGNYEQYF
.,few,TRBJ1-5,TRBV4-1,TGCGCCAGCAGCCATACAGACAGGCGCAATCAGCCCCAGCATTTT,CASSHTDRRNQPQHF
.,once,TRBJ1-4,TRBV29-1,TGCAGCGTTGGTCAGGGGCCTAATGAAAAACTGTTTTTT,CSVGQGPNEKLFF
.,.,TRBJ1-3,TRBV5-1,TGCGCCAGCAGCCGCAGCAGGGGCGCCGGAAACACCATATATTTT,CASSRSRGAGNTIYF
TRBD1,.,TRBJ1-1,TRBV19,TGTGCCAGTAGTATCCAGATAGCGATGGGACAGACAGCTTTCTTT,CASSIQIAMGQTAFF
.,.,TRBJ2-3,TRBV7-8,TGTGCCAGCAGCTTCGTAGCCTACACAGATACGCAGTATTTT,CASSFVAYTDTQYF
.,few,TRBJ2-5,TRBV6-5,TGTGCCAGCAGCCGGAACAGACCCCAAGAGACCCAGTACTTC,CASSRNRPQETQYF
TRBD1,.,TRBJ1-3,TRBV6-5,TGTGCCAGCATCCCAGGGGGCTCTGGAAACACCATATATTTT,CASIPGGSGNTIYF
TRBD1,few,TRBJ1-2,TRBV7-2,TGTGCCAGCAGCTTTCCGGGACAGGTCTATGGCTACACCTTC,CASSFPGQVYGYTF
.,.,TRBJ1-3,TRBV14,TGTGCCAGCAGCACGCGTATGGTGCCTGGAAACACCATATATTTT,CASSTRMVPGNTIYF
.,.,TRBJ1-1,TRBV4-3,TGCGCCAGCAGCCAAGTCGACATGAACACTGAAGCTTTCTTT,CASSQVDMNTEAFF